Detailed here is one TCR beta chain. The data were obtained in a study of T cell changes during pregnancy in multiple sclerosis. Measured with immunoSEQ multiplex PCR; TCRdb has only the in-frame clones, and not every one. This table has some 67,000 clones, around 92% appearing once. The CDR3 consists of 16 residues. The germline V gene has CDR1 SGHAT and CDR2 FQNNGV. V dropped 2 bases and J dropped 5; count of bases not matched to a gene: 11. This TCR was recovered from a female donor with multiple sclerosis, enrolled in a pregnancy study. This chain connects TRBV11-2 to TRBJ2-5; TRBD2 matches 7 bases. Sequenced here: peripheral blood, sampled in the first trimester of pregnancy. CDR3 nucleotide sequence: TGTGCCAGCAGCTTATTCAAGGGAGGGCTTGGGGAGACCCAGTACTTC. Protein product: CASSLFKGGLGETQYF.